Given below is one T cell receptor beta chain in context. This clone showed up just once. The specificity of this receptor is unknown. No qualities accompany the bases; no much larger clone lies one base away. The CDR3 sequence holds 15 residues, the cysteine and phenylalanine included. The read is trimmed to its CDR3 DNA, 45 bases read in frame from base 1. CDR1 and CDR2 (MNHEY, SMNVEV) derive from the germline V gene (reference sequence). V is clipped by 3 bases and J by 5 bases, and the sequence between their germline boundaries is 13 bases long. Adults with ileal or ileocolonic Crohn's disease for whom ileocolonic resection was indicated were considered eligible. Whole ileal mucosal biopsies were stored frozen at -80°C before DNA extraction. Genomic DNA was isolated from frozen whole biopsies using a TRizol-based method, and the DNA was quantified with a NanoDrop 2000 spectrophotometer. Roughly 500 nanograms of biopsy DNA per sample were submitted for commercial TCRB immunosequencing. A two-step, amplification bias-controlled multiplex PCR was used by Adaptive Biotechnology to amplify CDR3 regions from genomic DNA. Primers covering every V and J gene segment were used in the first PCR, while barcodes and Illumina adapters were added in the second PCR. An Illumina instrument was used to sequence the CDR3 libraries. In the authors' own workflow: The analysis drew on both the pipelines supplied by the vendor and custom analysis of the raw data in R/Bioconductor running R version 3.3.0. Clonality, which ranges from 0 to 1, was calculated as the inverse of the normalised Shannon entropy across all productive clones. High-frequency clones were defined as the repertoire share of the top 100 clones, retaining only clones passing a 95% confidence test. The Simpson index measured repertoire diversity, and the Morisita-Horn index measured overlap between samples. Drawn from immuneACCESS, this table holds only the in-frame rearrangements with V and J called that TCRdb kept. Clones are partly lost; checked studies trace under half to an unresolved V gene and leave the rest unexplained. V, J and clone size are those of that table, while D and trimming were read from the DNA. This sample gives roughly 2,500 clones in total; roughly 97% of them show up just once. The top ten constitute roughly 1.2% of the sample.

This record belongs to a study of T cell repertoires in ileal Crohn's disease (dated by TCRdb to between 2018 and 2021). With respect to the entire study: At the time of surgery, 35% to 40% of patients were active smokers, and the median duration of disease was 6.5 to 8 years. Every patient underwent surgery because of a complication, which was stricturing disease in roughly 60% of cases and penetrating disease in approximately 40%. The study was conducted in parallel with a multicentre cohort built to find predictors of early endoscopic recurrence after ileocolonic resection. A Rutgeerts score higher than i0 was the definition used for endoscopic postoperative recurrence. TCR repertoire analysis was done in fewer than 65 Crohn's disease patients from a prospective multicentre cohort. A total of around 150 mucosal samples from some 50 patients were sequenced, collected from several sites on the surgical specimen as well as at postoperative endoscopy. Roughly half of the patients were given postoperative therapy, with 15 to 20 on anti-TNF agents and 10 to 12 on thiopurines.

Results and caveats for the whole study, not just this receptor: Endoscopic recurrence was found to be associated with higher high-frequency clone percentages at surgery, and recurrence was observed in all patients with clonality above 26.8% (18/57). Compared with non-smokers, patients who were active smokers at surgery showed a significantly higher proportion of clonal expansions (approximately 26% vs 20%, p=0.02). Only a subgroup of patients, of unstated size, had their mucosal CD4 and CD8 T cells sorted and sequenced. Sorted CD8 T cells carried more high-frequency clones than CD4 T cells, suggesting mucosal expansions were mainly CD8.

The chain was built from TRBV27 and TRBJ1-4, with an unclear D gene assignment. The receptor was isolated from an adult with Crohn's disease. Sequences were obtained from ileal tissue. Read as DNA, the sequence is TGTGCCAGCAGTTTTAACGCGGGGTTAAATGAAAAACTGTTTTTT. It is translated as CASSFNAGLNEKLFF.